The 32 T cell receptor beta chains in this list originate from one sample, sequenced in a study of graft-versus-host responses after intestinal transplantation (TCRdb year 2021). Library preparation employed the immunoSEQ multiplex PCR assay. TCRdb stores this immuneACCESS table with in-frame sequences only. Part of the clones is absent; in the studies checked, under half of the shortfall reflects unresolved V genes, and no reason is known for the rest. A total of around 90,000 clones appear in this sample, about nine tenths of them only once. Together, the top ten hold over 0.3% of the sample. Sample time point, as interpreted from the label and publication: cells obtained before transplantation from donor or recipient. Their specific antigens are unknown. Sequencing used unstimulated CD4+ T cells sorted from spleen or lymph node cells, obtained before intestinal transplant. The receptors were gathered from a human donor who received an intestinal transplant.

The chain uses TRBV7-3 and TRBJ2-7; 7 bases match TRBD2. CDR1 and CDR2 (germline): SGHTA, FQGTGA. With V trimmed by 2 bases and J by 0 bases, 4 bases remained unmatched. This CDR3 has 15 amino acids. CDR3 in amino acids: CASSLLAESSYEQYF. The DNA for the CDR3 is TGTGCCAGCAGCTTACTAGCGGAGAGCTCCTACGAGCAGTACTTC.

The chain recombines TRBV6-5 with TRBJ2-1; D is unresolved. V shed 7 bases and J shed 2 bases, with 9 bases lying between them. Germline CDR1 reads MNHEY; CDR2 reads SVGAGI. The CDR3 totals 13 residues. For the CDR3, the DNA is TGTGCCAGCACGGACCGTACCTACAATGAGCAGTTCTTC. Translating it yields CASTDRTYNEQFF.

As for this clone: Germline is not matched at one junction end, which may reflect a read error. The sample carries other DNA sequences with the same CDR3. The chain joins TRBV19 to TRBJ1-1; 7 bases agree with TRBD1. Germline V gene sequence: CDR1 LNHDA, CDR2 SQIVND (reference sequence). The CDR3 consists of 13 residues. The CDR3, as DNA: TGTGCTAGTAGTAGGGACAGAAACACTGAAGCTTTCTTT. Amino acid sequence: CASSRDRNTEAFF.

The chain couples TRBV18 to TRBJ2-1, with 11 positions matching TRBD2. Germline loops: CDR1 KGHSH, CDR2 LQKENI. V was pared by 2 bases and J by 4 bases, with 1 base of the junction left unmatched. The CDR3 length is 15 residues. The CDR3 DNA reads as TGTGCCAGCTCACCAGGGACTAGCGGTTACAATGAGCAGTTCTTC. The encoded protein is CASSPGTSGYNEQFF. Based on the CDR3 plus reference TRBV18 and TRBJ2-1, the full variable domain is NAGVMQNPRHLVRRRGQEARLRCSPMKGHSHVYWYRQLPEEGLKFMVYLQKENIIDESGMPKERFSAEFPKEGPSILRIQQVVRGDSAAYFCASSPGTSGYNEQFFGPGTRLTVL.

This rearrangement joins TRBV30 to TRBJ1-6; 7 nucleotides align to TRBD1. The CDR3 runs 17 residues. The V gene end was trimmed by 0 bases and the J gene end by 0 bases; junction bases not matched to a gene: 5. Germline lookup yields CDR1 GTSNPN and CDR2 SVGIG (reference sequence). The CDR3 protein is CAWSVRRGGSYNSPLHF. The CDR3 DNA is TGTGCCTGGAGTGTACGCAGGGGGGGCTCCTATAATTCACCCCTCCACTTT.

This chain connects TRBV11-2 to TRBJ2-7; unclear D gene. V was shortened by 1 base and J by 0 bases, with 19 bases between the two germline ends. The CDR3 loop spans 18 amino acids. Germline loops: CDR1 SGHAT, CDR2 FQNNGV. The CDR3 DNA sequence: TGTGCCAGCAGCTTAGTTTCGAACGGGCCTCTTTCCTCCTACGAGCAGTACTTC. Amino acids: CASSLVSNGPLSSYEQYF.

There are a few counts of this clone. The chain joins TRBV11-2 to TRBJ2-7; D unclear. The CDR3 runs to 11 residues. CDR1 and CDR2 (germline): SGHAT, FQNNGV. Trimming pared 5 bases from V and 2 bases from J, leaving 4 bases between. The CDR3 region is CASSPAYEQYF. The CDR3 DNA reads as TGTGCCAGCAGCCCGGCCTACGAGCAGTACTTC.

This chain joins TRBV10-2 and TRBJ1-5; no reliable D call. This CDR3 is built from 14 residues. Germline values: CDR1 WSHSY, CDR2 SAAADI. V lost 5 bases and J lost 0, with 8 bases in between. The CDR3 here is CASSQADSNQPQHF. In DNA form, the CDR3 reads TGCGCCAGCAGTCAGGCGGATAGCAATCAGCCCCAGCATTTT.

The V gene is TRBV10-3, the J gene TRBJ2-5, with D perhaps TRBD1 (5 bases). V lost 8 bases to trimming and J lost 2 bases, with 9 bases between them. Germline-derived CDR1 and CDR2 are ENHRY and SYGVKD. This CDR3 contains 12 residues. CDR3 DNA sequence: TGTGCCATCGGGGCAGTTCAAGAGACCCAGTACTTC. Translation gives CAIGAVQETQYF.

This chain connects TRBV7-9 to TRBJ2-5; no reliable D call. V was clipped by 1 base and J by 2 bases, with 8 bases between them. Looked up from germline, CDR1 is SEHNR and CDR2 is FQNEAQ (reference sequence). The CDR3 length is 14 residues. The CDR3 region is CASSLGVLQETQYF. The CDR3 DNA sequence: TGTGCCAGCAGCTTAGGCGTGTTGCAAGAGACCCAGTACTTC.

The chain couples TRBV6-1 to TRBJ2-5; 7 bases map to TRBD1. The J call may be mistaken, given a closer DNA end match to TRBJ2-7. The CDR3 has 18 amino acids. Per the germline V gene, CDR1 is MNHNS and CDR2 is SASEGT. This chain's CDR3 is CASSEAFPGTVFSYEQYF. The CDR3 DNA reads as TGTGCCAGCAGTGAAGCGTTTCCGGGGACAGTCTTCTCCTACGAGCAGTACTTC.

The CDR3 sequence is CASSPDRQETQYF. DNA of the CDR3: TGTGCCAGCAGCCCGGACAGACAAGAGACCCAGTACTTC. The chain couples TRBV7-3 to TRBJ2-5; tentatively, D is TRBD1 (6 bases). Germline V gene lookup returns CDR1 SGHTA and CDR2 FQGTGA. V lost 5 bases and J lost 2, with 9 bases in between. This CDR3 is 13 amino acids long.

This chain joins TRBV6-1 and TRBJ1-2; possible D gene TRBD1, 5 bases. This CDR3 is built from 14 residues. CDR1 and CDR2 from the germline V gene are MNHNS and SASEGT. V was pared by 0 bases and J by 5 bases, with 10 bases between. This chain's CDR3 is CASSEAPGSYGYTF. The CDR3 DNA follows: TGTGCCAGCAGTGAAGCGCCAGGGAGTTATGGCTACACCTTC.

This clone has only one observation. This chain joins TRBV1 and TRBJ2-7; the D call in the table, TRBD2, was not verified against the DNA. TRBV1 has pseudogene status. The CDR3 runs to 19 residues. The CDR3 DNA follows: TGCACCAGCAGCTGTGCCAACGGGACTAGCGGGCGCCTCTCCTACGAGCAGTACTTC. This encodes CTSSCANGTSGRLSYEQYF.

The CDR3 is CASSSTSAGSLKQENSPLHF. DNA of the CDR3: TGCGCCAGCAGCTCCACCTCCGCCGGGTCACTGAAGCAGGAGAATTCACCCCTCCACTTT. The gene calls are TRBV5-1 and TRBJ1-6; D gene uncertain. Germline V lookup: CDR1 SGHRS, CDR2 YFSETQ. The CDR3 runs 20 residues. V gave up 3 bases and J gave up 7 bases, with 29 bases separating them.

The gene calls are TRBV19 and TRBJ1-5; a weak D match, TRBD1 (5 bases). Trimming cost V 3 bases and J 4 bases, with 10 bases left between them. Germline loops: CDR1 LNHDA, CDR2 SQIVND (reference sequence). This CDR3 region has 14 residues. Here the CDR3 reads CASSIQGTNQPQHF. DNA of the CDR3: TGTGCCAGTAGTATTCAGGGAACTAATCAGCCCCAGCATTTT.

The chain has TRBV7-9 and TRBJ1-4; tentatively, D is TRBD1 (5 bases). V was clipped by 5 bases and J by 5 bases, with 15 bases between them. The CDR3 contains 15 residues. Germline assignment: CDR1 SEHNR and CDR2 FQNEAQ (reference sequence). CDR3 sequence reads: CASSLVVSGNEKLFF. In nucleotides, the CDR3 is TGTGCCAGCAGCCTGGTGGTGTCAGGGAATGAAAAACTGTTTTTT.

CDR3 DNA sequence: TGCGCCAGCAGCACCCCGGGAGGGGACTATGGCTACACCTTC. This encodes CASSTPGGDYGYTF. V is TRBV5-1 and J is TRBJ1-2; maybe TRBD1 (5 bases). Germline CDR1 and CDR2: SGHRS and YFSETQ. The CDR3 is 14 amino acids. Trimming cost V 4 bases and J 3 bases, with 13 bases left between them.

The chain has TRBV28 and TRBJ2-1; D call uncertain. The V gene's germline CDR1 is MDHEN and CDR2 SYDVKM. This CDR3 is 14 amino acids long. The V gene lost 1 base and the J gene lost 5 bases, with 9 bases spanning the gap. The CDR3 here is CASSLFPSNNEQFF. CDR3 DNA: TGTGCCAGCAGTTTATTCCCAAGCAACAATGAGCAGTTCTTC.

The chain employs TRBV19 and TRBJ1-1, with D unresolved. V gave up 3 bases and J gave up 2 bases, with 13 bases separating them. Germline V gives CDR1 LNHDA, CDR2 SQIVND (reference sequence). The CDR3 contains 15 residues. The CDR3: CASSMAAGANTEAFF. The CDR3 DNA sequence: TGTGCCAGTAGTATGGCGGCAGGAGCTAACACTGAAGCTTTCTTT.

In DNA form, the CDR3 reads TGTGCCAGCAGTTCCCGTATTGGGGGGCCCAATGAGCAGTTCTTC. It encodes CASSSRIGGPNEQFF. The V and J genes are TRBV27 and TRBJ2-7; D is possibly TRBD1 or TRBD2 (6 bases each). The J call may not be correct, given that the DNA end is closer to TRBJ2-1. The CDR3 is 15 amino acids. The germline V gene encodes CDR1 MNHEY and CDR2 SMNVEV (reference sequence).

This clone appeared once. This sequence joins TRBV6-5 and TRBJ2-3, with a weak D call TRBD2 (5 bases). CDR1 MNHEY and CDR2 SVGAGI come from the germline V gene. CDR3 size: 15 residues. Trimming left V 6 bases short and J 2 bases short, with 15 bases between. This CDR3 reads CASRLGQETTDTQYF. The CDR3 coding sequence is TGTGCCAGCAGACTAGGGCAAGAAACCACAGATACGCAGTATTTT.

The chain has TRBV5-1 and TRBJ1-5; 9 bases align to TRBD1. V dropped 3 bases and J dropped 5; count of bases not matched to a gene: 3. The CDR3 has 14 amino acids. Germline V gene lookup returns CDR1 SGHRS and CDR2 YFSETQ. CDR3 sequence: CASSYGDRDQPQHF. DNA for the CDR3: TGCGCCAGCAGCTACGGGGACAGGGATCAGCCCCAGCATTTT.

The chain joins TRBV19 to TRBJ2-7; 10 bases align to TRBD1. Germline assignment: CDR1 LNHDA and CDR2 SQIVND (reference sequence). CDR3 length: 15 residues. Germline trimming cut 8 bases from V and 6 bases from J; bases unmatched to any gene: 13. CDR3 sequence: CASAPGTGVKGEQYF. The CDR3, as DNA: TGTGCCAGTGCACCGGGGACAGGGGTTAAAGGCGAGCAGTACTTC.

This clone was found once. The chain links TRBV5-1 to TRBJ2-3; D not resolved. This CDR3 has 13 residues. CDR1 is SGHRS, CDR2 YFSETQ, per germline. V lost 1 base and J lost 1, with 4 bases in between. The chain's CDR3 is CASSLRGTDTQYF. The CDR3 DNA reads as TGCGCCAGCAGCTTGCGGGGCACAGATACGCAGTATTTT.

V and J are TRBV28 and TRBJ1-4; 11 bases are shared with TRBD1. The CDR3 contains 18 residues. Germline CDR1 is MDHEN and CDR2 is SYDVKM. V gave up 6 bases and J gave up 6 bases; unmatched junction bases: 15. The CDR3 coding sequence is TGTGCCAGCAGGTCGGACAGGGGGCCTAGGGAGGATGATGAAAAACTGTTTTTT. This translates into CASRSDRGPREDDEKLFF.

The rearrangement uses TRBV6-5 and TRBJ2-1; D possibly corresponds to TRBD2 (5 bases). Trimming removed 6 bases at V and 2 bases at J, with 14 bases between. This CDR3 region has 15 residues. In germline, CDR1 is MNHEY, CDR2 SVGAGI. The DNA of the CDR3 is TGTGCCAGCAGACTCGGACTGGCAACCTACAATGAGCAGTTCTTC. This encodes CASRLGLATYNEQFF.

The chain uses TRBV6-5 and TRBJ2-7, with D uncertain. V was cut by 2 bases and J by 5 bases, with 4 bases left in between. The CDR3 runs 11 residues. Per germline, CDR1 MNHEY and CDR2 SVGAGI. The CDR3 spells CASSYRHEQYF. In DNA form, the CDR3 reads TGTGCCAGCAGTTACCGCCACGAGCAGTACTTC.

J is TRBJ2-1 and V is TRBV6-5; no reliable D call. The germline gives CDR1 MNHEY, CDR2 SVGAGI. V was trimmed by 6 bases and J by 10 bases, leaving 13 bases between them. The CDR3 contains 12 residues. The CDR3 is CASSRSEEEQFF. CDR3 DNA: TGTGCCAGCAGCAGAAGCGAGGAGGAGCAGTTCTTC.

The rearrangement joins TRBV6-6 to TRBJ1-2; 8 bases fit TRBD1. V was pared by 6 bases and J by 2 bases, with 8 bases of the junction left unmatched. The CDR3 spans 15 residues. The V gene's germline CDR1 is MNHNY and CDR2 SVGAGI (reference sequence). CDR3 nucleotide sequence: TGTGCCAGCAGCCGACAGGGGCCGTTCAACTATGGCTACACCTTC. It codes for CASSRQGPFNYGYTF.

This chain joins TRBV9 and TRBJ2-6; D possibly corresponds to TRBD1 (6 bases). Germline V CDR1 and CDR2: SGDLS, YYNGEE. With 0 bases removed from V and 0 bases from J, the gap between germline ends came to 10 bases. The CDR3 totals 17 residues. DNA of the CDR3: TGTGCCAGCAGCGTAGAGGGACAACGCTCTGGGGCCAACGTCCTGACTTTC. This gives the protein CASSVEGQRSGANVLTF. Full variable domain (missing parts from reference TRBV9 and TRBJ2-6): DSGVTQTPKHLITATGQRVTLRCSPRSGDLSVYWYQQSLDQGLQFLIQYYNGEERAKGNILERFSAQQFPDLHSELNLSSLELGDSALYFCASSVEGQRSGANVLTFGAGSRLTVL.

V gene TRBV30 combines with J gene TRBJ2-4; perhaps TRBD1 as D (6 bases). The CDR3 runs to 14 residues. The germline CDR1 and CDR2 sequences are GTSNPN and SVGIG (reference sequence). With 1 base removed from V and 1 base from J, the gap between germline ends came to 8 bases. The CDR3, as DNA: TGTGCCTGGAGTGGCACAGGGGCCAAAAACATTCAGTACTTC. Translation: CAWSGTGAKNIQYF.